This T cell receptor (beta chain) was found in a study of CD8+CD57+ T cells in acquired aplastic anemia. The length of the CDR3 is 16 residues. CDR1 and CDR2 from the germline V gene are SGHVS and FNYEAQ. Trimming took off 5 bases at V and 0 bases at J, with 13 bases between the two ends. Ten or more counts support this clonotype. Profiles of TCR beta VDJ and CDR3 were generated from a genomic DNA template. TCRdb reprocessed the reads via MiXCR and lists one record per CDR3 protein. The data contain about 210,000 distinct CDR3 sequences, approximately 60% of them seen just once; the ten biggest clones take up approximately 30%.

The rearrangement uses TRBV7-6 and TRBJ2-2; tentatively, D is TRBD1 or TRBD2 (5 bases each). The sequence was obtained from a human donor in good health. The sequenced sample was sorted CD4+, CD8+, or CD8+CD57+ T cells (not recorded which) from PBMCs. CDR3 coding DNA: TGTGCCAGCAGCCCAGGGCCCGGGGCGAACACCGGGGAGCTGTTTTTT. Its protein product is CASSPGPGANTGELFF.